The following is a T cell receptor beta chain sequence with its context. The sample comes from a study of T-cell reconstitution after alpha-beta-depleted transplantation in children. This CDR3 has 16 residues. V gave up 3 bases and J gave up 0 bases; unmatched junction bases: 5. The TCRbeta library incorporated unique molecular identifiers. TCRdb re-derived calls from the PCR reads in MiXCR, one entry per CDR3 protein. The sample yields 490,000 or so distinct CDR3 sequences, around 13% seen once. The clonotype was recovered from a human donor who donated a stem cell graft to a child with combined immunodeficiency. The material sequenced was PBMCs from the stem cell graft donor, taken from the stem cell graft. The chain employs TRBV12-3 or TRBV12-4 and TRBJ2-5; 9 positions match TRBD1. Here the CDR3 reads CASSFWDRVYQETQYF. In DNA form, the CDR3 reads TGTGCCAGCAGTTTTTGGGACAGGGTGTACCAAGAGACCCAGTACTTC.